This T cell receptor beta chain was sequenced for a study of blood T cell repertoires in COVID-19. Original processing notes: Reference gene primer amplification gave nucleated cell count estimates. The method was immunoSEQ multiplex PCR; TCRdb's version includes in-frame clones alone and lacks a portion of them. Clone size and V and J calls were adopted from that table, with D and trimming inferred from the DNA. This sample has about 270,000 clones, with roughly 80% found just once. The receptor was isolated from a woman aged 50 to 65 who had recovered from COVID-19. Sequencing used peripheral blood.

The CDR3 here is CASSNPGGFSYEQYF. The CDR3 region has the DNA TGTGCCAGCAGCAACCCGGGGGGCTTCTCCTACGAGCAGTACTTC. This chain uses TRBV5-4 with TRBJ2-7, with D tentatively TRBD2 (7 bases). Germline V CDR1 and CDR2: SGHNT, YYREEE (reference sequence). V was clipped by 4 bases and J by 0 bases, with 14 bases between them. CDR3 size: 15 residues.